This T cell receptor (beta chain) was profiled in a study of blood T cell repertoires in COVID-19. Trimming took off 5 bases at V and 5 bases at J, with 17 bases between the two ends. The CDR3 is 16 residues long. Germline-derived CDR1 and CDR2 are SGHRS and YFSETQ. Data came from immunoSEQ multiplex PCR; TCRdb stores just in-frame clones and leaves some out. Altogether roughly 280,000 clones are present, approximately 85% being singletons, with the ten largest covering 9.5% to 11%. The chain carries TRBV5-1 and TRBJ1-6; D is possibly TRBD1 (6 bases). The source of this sequence is a woman in her 70s with acute or convalescent COVID-19. The sample was peripheral blood. CDR3 coding DNA: TGCGCCAGCAGACTCGGACAGCCGGCAGATAATTCACCCCTCCACTTT. The encoded protein is CASRLGQPADNSPLHF.